This TCR beta chain was obtained from a study of neurological immune-mediated disorders. Study-wide findings and caveats: The greatest TCR clonal expansion occurred in HTLV-1-associated myelopathy and the least in multiple sclerosis, which fell below healthy controls. Phylogenetic grouping assigned the repertoires of 18 of 34 multiple sclerosis patients to one related-CDR3 cluster, which constitutes a possible signature.

This clonotype was counted many times. The antigen remains undetermined. 5'RACE generated cDNA with 10-nucleotide random UMIs. The yield of each sequencing run was over 170 million TCR-beta sequences from 15-18 subjects. TCRdb itself ran the 5' RACE reads through MiXCR, one entry per CDR3 protein. Here the sample spans tens of thousands of distinct CDR3 sequences, around 2.9% being singletons. Material for sequencing was PBMCs. The sequence came from a woman in her 50s with multiple sclerosis.

This CDR3 reads CASSRLGVTMMNTEAFF. CDR3 coding DNA: TGTGCCAGCAGCCGACTTGGGGTAACGATGATGAACACTGAAGCTTTCTTT. The J gene is TRBJ1-1, the V gene TRBV12-3 or TRBV12-4; D remains ambiguous. Trimming stripped 6 bases from V and 0 bases from J, with 20 bases between. This CDR3 is built from 17 residues.